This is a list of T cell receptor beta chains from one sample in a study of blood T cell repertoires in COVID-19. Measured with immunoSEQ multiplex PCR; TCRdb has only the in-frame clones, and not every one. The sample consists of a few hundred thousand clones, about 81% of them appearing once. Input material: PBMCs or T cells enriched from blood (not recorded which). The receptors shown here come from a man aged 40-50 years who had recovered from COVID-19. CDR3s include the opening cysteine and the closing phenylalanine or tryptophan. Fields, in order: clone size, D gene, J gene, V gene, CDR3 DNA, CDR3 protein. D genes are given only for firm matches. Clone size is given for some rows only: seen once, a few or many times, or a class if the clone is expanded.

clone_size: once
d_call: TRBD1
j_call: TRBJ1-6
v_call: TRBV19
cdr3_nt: TGTGCCAGTACGGACAGGGACGGTCCGAATTCACCCCTCCACTTT
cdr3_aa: CASTDRDGPNSPLHF

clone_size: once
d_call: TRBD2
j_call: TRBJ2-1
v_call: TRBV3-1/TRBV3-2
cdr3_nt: TGTGCCAGCAGCGGGACTAGCGGTAATGAGCAGTTCTTC
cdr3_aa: CASSGTSGNEQFF

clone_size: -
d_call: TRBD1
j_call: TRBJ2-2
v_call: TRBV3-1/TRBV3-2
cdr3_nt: TGTGCCAGCAGCGTCGGGACAGGGAACACCGGGGAGCTGTTTTTT
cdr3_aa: CASSVGTGNTGELFF

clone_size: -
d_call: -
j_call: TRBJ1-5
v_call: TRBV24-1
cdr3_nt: TGTGCCACCAGTCAGGCTAGCAATCAGCCCCAGCATTTT
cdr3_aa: CATSQASNQPQHF

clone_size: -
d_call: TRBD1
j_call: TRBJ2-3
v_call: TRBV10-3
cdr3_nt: TGTGCCATCGCGGGACAGGGGGCCAACACACACACAGATACGCAGTATTTT
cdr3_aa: CAIAGQGANTHTDTQYF

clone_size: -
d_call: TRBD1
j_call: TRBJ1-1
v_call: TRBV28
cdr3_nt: TGTGCCAGCAGTCCCGGGGGACAGACCACCGGAATGAAAGCTTTCTTT
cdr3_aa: CASSPGGQTTGMKAFF

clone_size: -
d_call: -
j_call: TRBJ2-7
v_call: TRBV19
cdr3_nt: TGTGCCAGTAGCCTTAACCTCGGGGTATCGTCCTACGAGCAGTACTTC
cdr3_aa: CASSLNLGVSSYEQYF

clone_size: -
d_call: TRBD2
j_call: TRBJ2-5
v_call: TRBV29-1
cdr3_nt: TGCAGCGTTGTATCGGGAGTGGGGGGGGAGACCCAGTACTTC
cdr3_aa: CSVVSGVGGETQYF

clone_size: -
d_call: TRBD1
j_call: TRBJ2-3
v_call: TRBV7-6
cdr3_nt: TGTGCCAGCAGCCCGGGGACAGGGAGGGCCACAGATACGCAGTATTTT
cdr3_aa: CASSPGTGRATDTQYF

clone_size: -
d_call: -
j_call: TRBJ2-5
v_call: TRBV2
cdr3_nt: TGTGCCAGCAGTGGTAGGAGGGTCCAAGAGACCCAGTACTTC
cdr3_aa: CASSGRRVQETQYF

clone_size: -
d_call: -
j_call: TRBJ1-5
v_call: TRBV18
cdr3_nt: TGTGCCAGCTCACCAGGGGCAGGTGTAGAGCCCCAGCATTTT
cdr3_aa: CASSPGAGVEPQHF

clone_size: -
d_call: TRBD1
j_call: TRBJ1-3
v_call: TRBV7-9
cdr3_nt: TGTGCCGGGGGCGGGAGACAGGGGAACTCTGGAAACACCATATATTTT
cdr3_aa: CAGGGRQGNSGNTIYF

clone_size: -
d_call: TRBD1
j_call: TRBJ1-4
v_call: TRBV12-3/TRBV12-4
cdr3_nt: TGTGCCAGCGCCCGCAGGGGGGTCGAAAAACTGTTTTTT
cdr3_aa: CASARRGVEKLFF

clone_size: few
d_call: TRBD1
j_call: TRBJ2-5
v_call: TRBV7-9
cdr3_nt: TGTGCCAGCAGCGATACCGGGACAGGGGATGGAGAGACCCAGTACTTC
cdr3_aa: CASSDTGTGDGETQYF

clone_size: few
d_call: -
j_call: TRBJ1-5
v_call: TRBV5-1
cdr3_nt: TGCGCCAGCAGCTTGGATTCGGGGAATCAGCCCCAGCATTTT
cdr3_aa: CASSLDSGNQPQHF

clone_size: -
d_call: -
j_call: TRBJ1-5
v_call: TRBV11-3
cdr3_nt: TGTGCCAGCAGCCTACCCCAGGAGGGGAGGAGCAATCAGCCCCAGCATTTT
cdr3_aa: CASSLPQEGRSNQPQHF

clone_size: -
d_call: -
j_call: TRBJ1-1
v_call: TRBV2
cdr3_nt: TGTGCCCTCGCGGCAGGGCCCTCCCCTGAAGCTTTCTTT
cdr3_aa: CALAAGPSPEAFF

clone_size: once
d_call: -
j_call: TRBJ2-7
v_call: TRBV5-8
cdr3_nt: TGTGCCAGCAGCTTGGAACAGGCCAGCTCCTACGAGCAGTACTTC
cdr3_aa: CASSLEQASSYEQYF

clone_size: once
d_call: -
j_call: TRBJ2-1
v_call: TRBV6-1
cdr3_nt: TGTGCCAGCAGTGAGCGGGGGCGAGCAACCAATGAGCAGTTCTTC
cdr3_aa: CASSERGRATNEQFF

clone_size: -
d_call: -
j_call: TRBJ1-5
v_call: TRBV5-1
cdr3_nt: TGCGCCAGCAGCGTAAATAGCAATCAGCCCCAGCATTTT
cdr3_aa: CASSVNSNQPQHF

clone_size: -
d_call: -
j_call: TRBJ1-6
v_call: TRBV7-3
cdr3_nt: TGTGCCAGCAGCGTAGGAGGGTACAATTCACCCCTCCACTTT
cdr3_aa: CASSVGGYNSPLHF

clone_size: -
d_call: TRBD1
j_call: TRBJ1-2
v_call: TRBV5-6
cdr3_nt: TGTGCCAGCAGCGTCGACAGGGGAGGCTACACCTTC
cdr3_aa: CASSVDRGGYTF

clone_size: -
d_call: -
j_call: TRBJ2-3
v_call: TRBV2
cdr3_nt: TGTGCCAGCAGCGCCTGGACAGTTACGCAGTATTTT
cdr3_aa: CASSAWTVTQYF

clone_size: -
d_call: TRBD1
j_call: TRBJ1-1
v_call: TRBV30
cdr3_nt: TGTGCCTGGACTTCCGCACCGGGACGGAGGGGGCTCACTGAAGCTTTCTTT
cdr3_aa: CAWTSAPGRRGLTEAFF

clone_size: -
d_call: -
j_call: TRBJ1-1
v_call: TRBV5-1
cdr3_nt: TGCGCCAGCAGCTTTGACAGCGGGAGTCGGGCGAACACTGAAGCTTTCTTT
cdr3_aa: CASSFDSGSRANTEAFF

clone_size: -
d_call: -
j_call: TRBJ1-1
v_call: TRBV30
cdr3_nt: TGTGCCTGGGACAGACCCCCACAAGGGACTGAAGCTTTCTTT
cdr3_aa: CAWDRPPQGTEAFF

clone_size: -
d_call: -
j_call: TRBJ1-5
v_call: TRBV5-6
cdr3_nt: TGTGCCAGCAGCTTGATGAGAGAAGGCAATCAGCCCCAGCATTTT
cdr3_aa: CASSLMREGNQPQHF

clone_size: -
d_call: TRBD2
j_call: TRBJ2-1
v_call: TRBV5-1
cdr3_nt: TGCGCCAGCAGCATAGCGGGGGCCGAGCAGTTCTTC
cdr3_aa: CASSIAGAEQFF